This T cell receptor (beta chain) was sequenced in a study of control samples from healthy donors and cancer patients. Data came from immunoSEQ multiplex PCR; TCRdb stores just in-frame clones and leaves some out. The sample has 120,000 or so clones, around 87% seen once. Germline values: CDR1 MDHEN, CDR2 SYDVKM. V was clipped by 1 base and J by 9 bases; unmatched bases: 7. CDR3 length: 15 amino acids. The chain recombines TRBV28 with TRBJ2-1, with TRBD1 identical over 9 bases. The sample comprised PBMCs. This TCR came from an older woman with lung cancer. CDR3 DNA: TGTGCCAGCAGTTTATCCGGGACAGGGCTCGGTGAGCAGTTCTTC. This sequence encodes CASSLSGTGLGEQFF.